This TCR beta chain was captured by sequencing in a study of blood T cell repertoires in COVID-19. The overall study: Acute-phase and convalescent COVID-19 samples originated in the United States, Italy and Spain. In each case, the material was cDNA or gDNA derived from T cells, B-cell-depleted T cells, or PBMCs.

Per the original methods: Reference gene primer amplification gave nucleated cell count estimates. The method was immunoSEQ multiplex PCR; TCRdb's version includes in-frame clones alone and lacks a portion of them. V, J and clone size were drawn from that table, and D and trimming were deduced from the DNA. The sample carries roughly 190,000 clones, 80% to 90% recorded once. Trimming shortened V by 3 bases and J by 2 bases, and 5 bases separated the two germline ends. Germline loops: CDR1 MNHEY, CDR2 SMNVEV (reference sequence). The CDR3 runs to 13 residues. Turning to this clone: Distinct nucleotide sequences in the sample also encode this CDR3.

The TCR was taken from a young man with active or convalescent COVID-19. Material: peripheral blood. This chain connects TRBV27 to TRBJ1-5; no clear D gene. The CDR3 here is CASSLRGNQPQHF. Written as DNA, the CDR3 is TGTGCCAGCAGTTTGAGGGGCAATCAGCCCCAGCATTTT.